This entry describes one TCR beta chain. Its antigen is as yet unknown. Repertoires were generated with immunoSEQ multiplex PCR, while TCRdb's copy carries only in-frame clones and drops some. This table has tens of thousands of clones, 91% appearing once. This record belongs to a study of T cell responses to AZD1222 COVID-19 vaccine. Study-level points and caveats: Seropositivity was recorded at baseline in only a handful of AZD1222 recipients. Donors were largely white British and mainly female; clonal diversity was possibly underestimated.

Germline assignment: CDR1 SGHVS and CDR2 FQNEAQ. V shed 3 bases and J shed 4 bases, with 12 bases lying between them. The CDR3 spans 14 residues. The source material was peripheral blood, sampled on day 0 of MenACWY control vaccination. The chain uses TRBV7-8 and TRBJ1-2, with a tentative D call TRBD1 (5 bases). The sequence was obtained from an adult in good health. Here the CDR3 reads CASSFVAGTYGYTF. The DNA of the CDR3 is TGTGCCAGCAGCTTTGTGGCAGGGACCTATGGCTACACCTTC.